A selection of T cell receptor beta chains follows, all from one sample in a study of T cells in localized non-small cell lung cancer. Repertoires were generated with immunoSEQ multiplex PCR, while TCRdb's copy carries only in-frame clones and drops some. The data hold 35,000 to 40,000 clones, with over 85% observed a single time. Sample: peripheral blood, taken before any cancer treatment. The receptors stem from a female donor older than 55 with stage I lung adenocarcinoma. CDR3s include the opening cysteine and the closing phenylalanine or tryptophan. The D gene is left open where the match is weak. A clone size is listed for some rows: how often the clone was seen (once, few, many), or a class if it is expanded.

v_call: TRBV11-1
clone_size: -
j_call: TRBJ2-2
d_call: -
cdr3_nt: TGTGCCAGCAGCCCACGGGTCGGAGGTAGGAACACCGGGGAGCTGTTTTTT
cdr3_aa: CASSPRVGGRNTGELFF

v_call: TRBV5-4
clone_size: -
j_call: TRBJ2-7
d_call: -
cdr3_nt: TGTGCCAGCAGCTCGGACACTAGCCCGTCCTACGAGCAGTACTTC
cdr3_aa: CASSSDTSPSYEQYF

v_call: TRBV2
clone_size: -
j_call: TRBJ1-6
d_call: -
cdr3_nt: TGTGCCAGCAGTGAATGGGGGGGGGATTCCTCCTATAATTCACCCCTCCACTTT
cdr3_aa: CASSEWGGDSSYNSPLHF

v_call: TRBV28
clone_size: -
j_call: TRBJ1-3
d_call: -
cdr3_nt: TGTGCCAGCAGTTTCCCAGGGGCAGGAAACACCATATATTTT
cdr3_aa: CASSFPGAGNTIYF

v_call: TRBV5-4
clone_size: -
j_call: TRBJ1-2
d_call: -
cdr3_nt: TGTGCCAGCAGCCTTCCGACAGGCGGCTACACCTTC
cdr3_aa: CASSLPTGGYTF

v_call: TRBV5-6
clone_size: -
j_call: TRBJ1-3
d_call: -
cdr3_nt: TGTGCCAGCAGCCCTAAAACCCGAAACACCATATATTTT
cdr3_aa: CASSPKTRNTIYF

v_call: TRBV15
clone_size: -
j_call: TRBJ2-4
d_call: TRBD2
cdr3_nt: TGTGCCACCAGCAGAGAACTTAGCGGGGGTTACGAAAACATTCAGTACTTC
cdr3_aa: CATSRELSGGYENIQYF

v_call: TRBV11-2
clone_size: -
j_call: TRBJ2-1
d_call: -
cdr3_nt: TGTGCCAGCAGTTACCCCGGCCTGGGGTACAATGAGCAGTTCTTC
cdr3_aa: CASSYPGLGYNEQFF

v_call: TRBV7-9
clone_size: -
j_call: TRBJ1-5
d_call: -
cdr3_nt: TGTGCCAGCAGCTTCGGGGGCGACGGTCAGCCCCAGCATTTT
cdr3_aa: CASSFGGDGQPQHF

v_call: TRBV6-1
clone_size: once
j_call: TRBJ2-7
d_call: TRBD2
cdr3_nt: TGTGCCAGCAGTGTACAAATTAGGGAGGGGTGGTACTTC
cdr3_aa: CASSVQIREGWYF

v_call: TRBV5-1
clone_size: -
j_call: TRBJ1-2
d_call: -
cdr3_nt: TGCGCCAGCAGCCGGTGGACAGACTATGGCTACACCTTC
cdr3_aa: CASSRWTDYGYTF

v_call: TRBV16
clone_size: -
j_call: TRBJ2-1
d_call: TRBD1
cdr3_nt: TGTGCCAGCAGCCAAGGGACAGGTCCCCTCGGTAAGCAGTTCTTC
cdr3_aa: CASSQGTGPLGKQFF

v_call: TRBV5-1
clone_size: -
j_call: TRBJ2-1
d_call: TRBD2
cdr3_nt: TGCGCCAGCAGCTTGGGCGGAAGCGGGGGGGGCAATGAGCAGTTCTTC
cdr3_aa: CASSLGGSGGGNEQFF

v_call: TRBV6-6
clone_size: -
j_call: TRBJ2-2
d_call: -
cdr3_nt: TGTGCCAGCAGTTACTCGTGGGTCGGCGGGGAGCTGTTTTTT
cdr3_aa: CASSYSWVGGELFF

v_call: TRBV6-6
clone_size: -
j_call: TRBJ1-2
d_call: -
cdr3_nt: TGTGCCAGCAGTTACTCCACTGTCGTGCAGGGCGATGGCTACACCTTC
cdr3_aa: CASSYSTVVQGDGYTF

v_call: TRBV18
clone_size: -
j_call: TRBJ1-1
d_call: -
cdr3_nt: TGTGCCAGCTCACCACAGGGGAACACTGAAGCTTTCTTT
cdr3_aa: CASSPQGNTEAFF

v_call: TRBV6-5
clone_size: -
j_call: TRBJ1-3
d_call: -
cdr3_nt: TGTGCCAGCAGATACGACAGAGTCTCTGGAAACACCATATATTTT
cdr3_aa: CASRYDRVSGNTIYF

v_call: TRBV6-5
clone_size: -
j_call: TRBJ2-5
d_call: -
cdr3_nt: TGTGCCAGCAGTTACGGGGAAGAGACCCAGTACTTC
cdr3_aa: CASSYGEETQYF

v_call: TRBV7-3
clone_size: -
j_call: TRBJ2-5
d_call: TRBD2
cdr3_nt: TGTGCCAGCAGCTTCCCCGGACTAGCGAGGTTACAAGAGACCCAGTACTTC
cdr3_aa: CASSFPGLARLQETQYF

v_call: TRBV5-1
clone_size: -
j_call: TRBJ2-5
d_call: TRBD1
cdr3_nt: TGCGCCAGCAGCGCCGGGACAGCGGCCGTCTGGGAAGAGACCCAGTACTTC
cdr3_aa: CASSAGTAAVWEETQYF

v_call: TRBV7-9
clone_size: once
j_call: TRBJ1-1
d_call: TRBD1
cdr3_nt: TGTGCCAGCAGCGATTACAGGGGGAGGAACACTGAAGCTTTCTTT
cdr3_aa: CASSDYRGRNTEAFF

v_call: TRBV19
clone_size: -
j_call: TRBJ1-6
d_call: TRBD1
cdr3_nt: TGTGCCAGTAGTACAGGACAGGGGGCGAGTTCACCCCTCCACTTT
cdr3_aa: CASSTGQGASSPLHF

v_call: TRBV6-1
clone_size: -
j_call: TRBJ2-1
d_call: TRBD2
cdr3_nt: TGTGCCAGCAGTAGGACTAGCGGGCTGTACAATGAGCAGTTCTTC
cdr3_aa: CASSRTSGLYNEQFF

v_call: TRBV27
clone_size: -
j_call: TRBJ1-3
d_call: TRBD1
cdr3_nt: TGTGCCAGACGGGCTTCGGGGGACAGGGGCTCTGGAAACACCATATATTTT
cdr3_aa: CARRASGDRGSGNTIYF

v_call: TRBV12-5
clone_size: -
j_call: TRBJ1-2
d_call: -
cdr3_nt: TGTGCTAGTGGGCCCGACGAACCGTATGGCTACACCTTC
cdr3_aa: CASGPDEPYGYTF

v_call: TRBV2
clone_size: -
j_call: TRBJ2-2
d_call: TRBD2
cdr3_nt: TGTGCCAGCAGCCGCGGAGGGACTAGCGGGGGGGATGACACCGGGGAGCTGTTTTTT
cdr3_aa: CASSRGGTSGGDDTGELFF

v_call: TRBV11-3
clone_size: -
j_call: TRBJ2-3
d_call: TRBD2
cdr3_nt: TGTGCCAGCCGCGGGGCGGGGGGCACAGATACGCAGTATTTT
cdr3_aa: CASRGAGGTDTQYF

v_call: TRBV4-1
clone_size: -
j_call: TRBJ1-5
d_call: TRBD1
cdr3_nt: TGCGCCAGCAGCCGCGAGGACAGGGGAGACTATAGCAATCAGCCCCAGCATTTT
cdr3_aa: CASSREDRGDYSNQPQHF

v_call: TRBV11-3
clone_size: -
j_call: TRBJ2-5
d_call: -
cdr3_nt: TGTGCCAGCAGCTTAGGGGACCTCAGTTGGGGAAAAGAGACCCAGTACTTC
cdr3_aa: CASSLGDLSWGKETQYF

v_call: TRBV6-1
clone_size: -
j_call: TRBJ2-3
d_call: -
cdr3_nt: TGTGCCAGCAGTGATGGGGGGCGGGGCACAGATACGCAGTATTTT
cdr3_aa: CASSDGGRGTDTQYF

v_call: TRBV18
clone_size: -
j_call: TRBJ1-1
d_call: TRBD1
cdr3_nt: TGTGCCAGCTCACCCATCCCAGGGGGCGCCACGTCTGAAGCTTTCTTT
cdr3_aa: CASSPIPGGATSEAFF

v_call: TRBV11-2
clone_size: once
j_call: TRBJ1-2
d_call: -
cdr3_nt: TGTGCCAGCAGCTTAGGACTGGCGGGCTATGGCTACACCTTC
cdr3_aa: CASSLGLAGYGYTF

v_call: TRBV19
clone_size: -
j_call: TRBJ1-5
d_call: TRBD1
cdr3_nt: TGTGCCAGTATCGCCCCGGGCAGGGGGCGAAGTCAGCCCCAGCATTTT
cdr3_aa: CASIAPGRGRSQPQHF

v_call: TRBV6-4
clone_size: -
j_call: TRBJ2-3
d_call: TRBD2
cdr3_nt: TGTGCCAGCAGTTCGGGACTAGCGGGGGGATATGCAGATACGCAGTATTTT
cdr3_aa: CASSSGLAGGYADTQYF

v_call: TRBV6-5
clone_size: -
j_call: TRBJ2-3
d_call: -
cdr3_nt: TGTGCCAGCAGTTACTCGTCCAGGGGACGCACAGATACGCAGTATTTT
cdr3_aa: CASSYSSRGRTDTQYF